The clone carrying this TCR beta chain was seen a few times. This record comes from a study of blood T cells in healthy people across ages. J lost 4 bases, V lost 8 bases, and 13 bases had no gene match. Germline V gene lookup returns CDR1 MDHEN and CDR2 SYDVKM. This CDR3 has 16 amino acids. A sample-barcoded 5' primer and a J-beta primer mix were used in a second PCR of roughly 6 to 12 cycles. TCRdb re-called the 5' RACE reads with MiXCR, one entry per CDR3 protein. The sample holds some 920,000 distinct CDR3 sequences, roughly half seen once. V gene TRBV28 combines with J gene TRBJ2-1; 8 bases map to TRBD1. This TCR was recovered from an older woman in good health. What was sequenced was blood. CDR3 sequence reads: CASAPDRAIWYNEQFF. The CDR3 region has the DNA TGTGCCAGCGCCCCGGACAGGGCAATTTGGTACAATGAGCAGTTCTTC.